The clone carrying this TCR beta chain was found a few times. The antigen remains unidentified. Libraries were prepared by immunoSEQ multiplex PCR; TCRdb keeps only in-frame clonotypes and omits some of them. This sample has 9,000 to 9,500 clones, with around 82% found just once. This CDR3 contains 13 residues. The V and J ends lost 5 bases and 6 bases, in that order; junction bases with no gene match: 7. Germline V CDR1 and CDR2: MDHEN, SYDVKM. The data stem from a study of T cell repertoires in ileal Crohn's disease. Across the whole study: M6 samples are neoterminal ileum biopsies from postoperative colonoscopy. Whole-study findings and limits: Sorted CD8 T cells held more high-frequency clones than CD4. Every patient over 26.8% clonality showed endoscopic recurrence.

Time point here: neoterminal ileum biopsy at postoperative endoscopy, about 6 months after surgery. Sequencing was done on a sample of ileal tissue. This sequence joins TRBV28 and TRBJ2-7; TRBD1 aligns across 7 bases. The receptor comes from an adult with Crohn's disease. CDR3: CASSQTGVGEQYF. In DNA form, the CDR3 reads TGTGCCAGCAGTCAAACAGGGGTGGGCGAGCAGTACTTC.